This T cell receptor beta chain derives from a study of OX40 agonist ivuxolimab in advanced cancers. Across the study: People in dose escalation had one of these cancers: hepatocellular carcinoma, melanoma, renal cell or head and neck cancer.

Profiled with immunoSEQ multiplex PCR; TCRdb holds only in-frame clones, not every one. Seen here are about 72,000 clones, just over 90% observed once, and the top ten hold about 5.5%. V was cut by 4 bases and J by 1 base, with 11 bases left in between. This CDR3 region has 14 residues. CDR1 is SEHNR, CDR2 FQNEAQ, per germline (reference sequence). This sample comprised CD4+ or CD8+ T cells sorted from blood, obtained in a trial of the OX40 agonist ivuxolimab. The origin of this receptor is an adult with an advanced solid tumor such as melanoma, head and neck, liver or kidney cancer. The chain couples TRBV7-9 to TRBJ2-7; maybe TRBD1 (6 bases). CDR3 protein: CASSSPGHSYEQYF. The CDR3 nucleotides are TGTGCCAGCAGCTCCCCGGGACATTCCTACGAGCAGTACTTC.